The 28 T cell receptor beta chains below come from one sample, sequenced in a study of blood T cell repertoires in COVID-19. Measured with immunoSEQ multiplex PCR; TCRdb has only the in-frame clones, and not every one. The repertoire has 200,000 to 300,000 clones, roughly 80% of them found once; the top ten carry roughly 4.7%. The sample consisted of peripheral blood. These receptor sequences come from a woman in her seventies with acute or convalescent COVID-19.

CDR3: CASSPGTGGTDTQYF. The CDR3 nucleotides read TGTGCCAGCAGCCCCGGGACAGGGGGCACAGATACGCAGTATTTT. The chain carries TRBV3-1 (or the pseudogene TRBV3-2) and TRBJ2-3, with 10 bases lining up with TRBD1. Looked up from germline, CDR1 is LGHDT and CDR2 is YNNKEL (reference sequence). The CDR3 sequence is 15 residues long. V shed 4 bases, J shed 1 base, and the junction held 2 bases outside the gene matches.

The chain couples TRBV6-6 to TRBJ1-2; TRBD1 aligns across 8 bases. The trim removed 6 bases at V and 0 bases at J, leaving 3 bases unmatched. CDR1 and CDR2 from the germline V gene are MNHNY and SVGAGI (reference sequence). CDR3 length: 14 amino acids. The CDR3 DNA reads TGTGCCAGCAGGGACAGGGACACTAACTATGGCTACACCTTC. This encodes CASRDRDTNYGYTF.

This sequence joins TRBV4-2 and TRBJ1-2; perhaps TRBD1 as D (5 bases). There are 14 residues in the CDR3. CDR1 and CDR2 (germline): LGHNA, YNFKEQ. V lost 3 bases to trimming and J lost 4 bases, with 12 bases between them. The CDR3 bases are TGTGCCAGCAGCCAGGTCGGACACCTCTATGGCTACACCTTC. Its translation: CASSQVGHLYGYTF.

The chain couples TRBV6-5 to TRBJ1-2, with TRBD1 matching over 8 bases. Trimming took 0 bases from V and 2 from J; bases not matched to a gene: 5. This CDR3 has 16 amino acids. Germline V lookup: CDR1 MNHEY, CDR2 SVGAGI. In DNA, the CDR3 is TGTGCCAGCAGTTACTCGTACCGGACAGGGAACTATGGCTACACCTTC. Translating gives CASSYSYRTGNYGYTF.

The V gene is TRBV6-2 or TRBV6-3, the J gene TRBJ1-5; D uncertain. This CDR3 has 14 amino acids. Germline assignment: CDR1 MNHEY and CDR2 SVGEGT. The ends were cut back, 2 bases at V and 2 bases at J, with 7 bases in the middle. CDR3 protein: CASSYGQGNQPQHF. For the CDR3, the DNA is TGTGCCAGCAGTTACGGGCAGGGCAATCAGCCCCAGCATTTT.

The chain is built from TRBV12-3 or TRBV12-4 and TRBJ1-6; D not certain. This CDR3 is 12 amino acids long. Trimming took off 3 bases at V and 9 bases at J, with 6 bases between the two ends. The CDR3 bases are TGTGCCAGCAGTTTGACACGTTCACCCCTCCACTTT. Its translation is CASSLTRSPLHF.

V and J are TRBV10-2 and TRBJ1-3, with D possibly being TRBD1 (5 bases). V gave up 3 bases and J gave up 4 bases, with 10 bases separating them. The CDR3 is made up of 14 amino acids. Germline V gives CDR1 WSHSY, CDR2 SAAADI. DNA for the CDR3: TGCGCCAGCAGTGATACAGGCTCGGGAAACACCATATATTTT. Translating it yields CASSDTGSGNTIYF.

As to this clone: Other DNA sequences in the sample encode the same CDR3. The DNA of the CDR3 is TGTGCCAGCAGCTTCGGACAGGGCCCCTACAATGAGCAGTTCTTC. It translates to CASSFGQGPYNEQFF. The V gene is TRBV7-2, the J gene TRBJ2-1; TRBD1 agrees at 8 bases. Germline CDR1 reads SGHTA; CDR2 reads FQGNSA. The CDR3 has 15 residues. V gave up 3 bases and J gave up 2 bases; unmatched junction bases: 3.

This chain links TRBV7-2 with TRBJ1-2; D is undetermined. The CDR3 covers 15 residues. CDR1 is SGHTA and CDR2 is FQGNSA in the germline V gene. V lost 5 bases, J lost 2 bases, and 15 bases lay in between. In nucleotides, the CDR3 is TGTGCCAGCAGCCCCCGCAACCAGGCCAACTATGGCTACACCTTC. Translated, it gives CASSPRNQANYGYTF.

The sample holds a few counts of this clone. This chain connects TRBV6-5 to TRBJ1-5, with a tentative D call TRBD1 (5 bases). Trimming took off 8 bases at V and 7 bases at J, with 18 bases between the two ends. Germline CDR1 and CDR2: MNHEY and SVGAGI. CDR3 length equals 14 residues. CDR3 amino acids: CASARERGGQPQHF. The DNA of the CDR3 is TGTGCCAGCGCCCGGGAGAGGGGCGGGCAGCCCCAGCATTTT.

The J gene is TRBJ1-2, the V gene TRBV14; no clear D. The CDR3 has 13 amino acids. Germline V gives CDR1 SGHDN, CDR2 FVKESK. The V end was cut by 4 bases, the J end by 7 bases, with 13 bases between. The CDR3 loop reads CASSRGLGGGYTF. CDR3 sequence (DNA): TGTGCCAGCAGCCGAGGGCTAGGAGGTGGCTACACCTTC.

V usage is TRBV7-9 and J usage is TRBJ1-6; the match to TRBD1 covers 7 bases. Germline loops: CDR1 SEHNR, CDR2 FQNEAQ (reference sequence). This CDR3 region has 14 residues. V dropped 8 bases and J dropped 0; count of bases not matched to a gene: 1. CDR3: CASQGVSYNSPLHF. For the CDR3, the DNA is TGTGCCAGCCAGGGGGTCTCCTATAATTCACCCCTCCACTTT.

The DNA for the CDR3 is TGCGCCAGCAGTGAGGGTGAGAATCAGCCCCAGCATTTT. Translating gives CASSEGENQPQHF. The chain recombines TRBV10-1 with TRBJ1-5; D remains ambiguous. V lost 2 bases, J lost 4 bases, and 6 bases lay in between. The CDR3 covers 13 residues. Per the germline V gene, CDR1 is WNHNN and CDR2 is SYGVQD (reference sequence).

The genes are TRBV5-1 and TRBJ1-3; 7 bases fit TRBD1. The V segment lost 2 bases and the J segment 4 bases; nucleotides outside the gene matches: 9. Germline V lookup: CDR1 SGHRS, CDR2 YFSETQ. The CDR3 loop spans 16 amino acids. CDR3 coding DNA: TGCGCCAGCAGCTTCCAAGGGACAGAGAAAGGAAACACCATATATTTT. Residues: CASSFQGTEKGNTIYF.

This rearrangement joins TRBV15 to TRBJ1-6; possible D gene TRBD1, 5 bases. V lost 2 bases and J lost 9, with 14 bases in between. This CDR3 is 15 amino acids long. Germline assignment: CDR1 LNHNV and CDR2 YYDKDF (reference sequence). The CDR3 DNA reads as TGTGCCACCAGCAGAATCACGGGGGGGAGTTCACCCCTCCACTTT. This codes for CATSRITGGSSPLHF.

The CDR3 loop is CASSFGGADTEAFF. The CDR3 coding sequence is TGCGCCAGCAGCTTTGGGGGGGCGGACACTGAAGCTTTCTTT. The chain has TRBV5-1 and TRBJ1-1, with D possibly matching TRBD1 (6 bases). V was clipped by 2 bases and J by 3 bases, with 11 bases between them. The CDR3 has 14 residues. Germline-derived CDR1 and CDR2 are SGHRS and YFSETQ.

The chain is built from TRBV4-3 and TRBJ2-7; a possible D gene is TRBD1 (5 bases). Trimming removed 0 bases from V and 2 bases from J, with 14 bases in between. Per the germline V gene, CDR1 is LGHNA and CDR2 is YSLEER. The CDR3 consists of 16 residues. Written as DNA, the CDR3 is TGCGCCAGCAGCCAAGATCCAGGGATCGGTGCCTACGAGCAGTACTTC. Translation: CASSQDPGIGAYEQYF.

The CDR3 is CASSDRGGTEAFF. Here the CDR3 DNA reads TGTGCCAGCAGTGACAGGGGGGGGACTGAAGCTTTCTTT. The V and J genes are TRBV12-3 or TRBV12-4 and TRBJ1-1; the match to TRBD1 covers 9 bases. The CDR3 is 13 amino acids. J was trimmed by 5 bases and V by 5 bases; bases with no gene match: 3.

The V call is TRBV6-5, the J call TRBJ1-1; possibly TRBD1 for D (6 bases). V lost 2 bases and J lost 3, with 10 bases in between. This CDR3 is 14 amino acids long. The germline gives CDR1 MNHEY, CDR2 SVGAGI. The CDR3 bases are TGTGCCAGCAGTTACGACAGGAGTTACACTGAAGCTTTCTTT. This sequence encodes CASSYDRSYTEAFF.

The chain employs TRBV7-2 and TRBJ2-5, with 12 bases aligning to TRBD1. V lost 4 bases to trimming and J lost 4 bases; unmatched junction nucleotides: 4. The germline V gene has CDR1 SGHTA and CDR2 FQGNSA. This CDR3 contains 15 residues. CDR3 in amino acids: CASSSGTGGLETQYF. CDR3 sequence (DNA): TGTGCCAGCAGCTCTGGGACAGGGGGCCTAGAGACCCAGTACTTC.

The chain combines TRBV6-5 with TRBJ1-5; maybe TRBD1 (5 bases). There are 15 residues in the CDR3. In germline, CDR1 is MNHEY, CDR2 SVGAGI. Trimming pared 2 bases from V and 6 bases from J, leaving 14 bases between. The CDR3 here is CASSYRAGNRQPQHF. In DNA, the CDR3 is TGTGCCAGCAGTTACAGGGCAGGGAACCGTCAGCCCCAGCATTTT.

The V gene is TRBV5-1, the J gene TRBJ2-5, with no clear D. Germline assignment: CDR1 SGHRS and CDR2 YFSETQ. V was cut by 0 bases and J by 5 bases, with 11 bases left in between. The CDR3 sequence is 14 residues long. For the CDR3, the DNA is TGCGCCAGCAGCTTGGACGTCCTAGTGGAGACCCAGTACTTC. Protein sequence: CASSLDVLVETQYF.

DNA for the CDR3: TGTGCCAGCAGCGACAGACAGGGACCTAACTATGGCTACACCTTC. The encoded protein is CASSDRQGPNYGYTF. The rearrangement links TRBV28 to TRBJ1-2; 7 nucleotides align to TRBD1. V was pared by 6 bases and J by 0 bases, with 7 bases of the junction left unmatched. The CDR3 runs to 15 residues. Germline CDR1 MDHEN, CDR2 SYDVKM.

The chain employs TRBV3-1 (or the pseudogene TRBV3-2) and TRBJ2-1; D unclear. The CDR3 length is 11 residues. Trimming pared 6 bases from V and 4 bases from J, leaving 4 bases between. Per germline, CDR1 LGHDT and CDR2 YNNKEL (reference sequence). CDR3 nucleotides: TGTGCCAGCAGTCGTTACAATGAGCAGTTCTTC. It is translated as CASSRYNEQFF.

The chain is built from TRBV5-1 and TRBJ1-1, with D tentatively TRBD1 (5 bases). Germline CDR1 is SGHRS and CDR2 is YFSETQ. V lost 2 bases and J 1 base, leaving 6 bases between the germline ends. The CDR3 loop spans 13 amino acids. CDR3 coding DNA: TGCGCCAGCAGCTTACAGGAGAACACTGAAGCTTTCTTT. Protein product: CASSLQENTEAFF. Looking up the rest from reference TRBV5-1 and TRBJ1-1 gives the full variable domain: KAGVTQTPRYLIKTRGQQVTLSCSPISGHRSVSWYQQTPGQGLQFLFEYFSETQRNKGNFPGRFSGRQFSNSRSEMNVSTLELGDSALYLCASSLQENTEAFFGQGTRLTVV.

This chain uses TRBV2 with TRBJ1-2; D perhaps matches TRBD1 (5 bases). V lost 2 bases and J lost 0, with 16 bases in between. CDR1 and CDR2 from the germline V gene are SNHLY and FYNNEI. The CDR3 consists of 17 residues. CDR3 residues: CASSETGLMISNYGYTF. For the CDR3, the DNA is TGTGCCAGCAGTGAAACAGGCCTGATGATTTCTAACTATGGCTACACCTTC.

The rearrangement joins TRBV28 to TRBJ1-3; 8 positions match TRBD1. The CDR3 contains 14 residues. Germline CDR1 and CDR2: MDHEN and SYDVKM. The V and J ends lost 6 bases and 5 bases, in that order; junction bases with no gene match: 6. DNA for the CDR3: TGTGCCAGCAGCGGACAGGGAATTCGAAACACCATATATTTT. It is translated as CASSGQGIRNTIYF.

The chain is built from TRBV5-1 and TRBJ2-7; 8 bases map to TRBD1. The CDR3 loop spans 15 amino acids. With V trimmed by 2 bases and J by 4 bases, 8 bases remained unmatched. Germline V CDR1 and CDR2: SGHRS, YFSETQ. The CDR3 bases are TGCGCCAGCAGCTTTTCAGGACAGGGAGTTTACGAGCAGTACTTC. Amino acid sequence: CASSFSGQGVYEQYF.